One sample yielded the 7 T cell receptor beta chains listed below, sequenced in a study of shared clonotypes between healthy human individuals. The table came from immunoSEQ multiplex PCR; TCRdb's copy has only in-frame clones and leaves some out. The data contain more than 2 million clones, roughly 94% of them singletons. The sequencing sample was made of naive CD4+ T cells sorted from blood. Subset here: CD45RA+ positively selected. These TCRs come from a young man in good health.

The chain has TRBV5-1 and TRBJ2-2; 11 bases map to TRBD1. In germline, CDR1 is SGHRS, CDR2 YFSETQ. The junction had 8 bases not matched to a gene; V was cut back by 4 bases and J by 6 bases. CDR3 length: 16 amino acids. The CDR3 DNA is TGCGCCAGCAGCCTAGCCGGGACAGGGGGTTCCGGGGAGCTGTTTTTT. Its translation is CASSLAGTGGSGELFF.

This chain uses TRBV2 with TRBJ1-1; D might be TRBD1 (5 bases). The germline V gene encodes CDR1 SNHLY and CDR2 FYNNEI. CDR3 size: 14 residues. The V end lost 6 bases, the J end lost 4 bases, and 15 bases lay between the germline ends. Here the CDR3 reads CASRTDNGGTEAFF. DNA of the CDR3: TGTGCCAGCAGGACGGACAATGGGGGCACTGAAGCTTTCTTT.

The V and J genes are TRBV20-1 and TRBJ1-2; D unclear. Germline V gene data show CDR1 as DFQATT and CDR2 as SNEGSKA (reference sequence). The germline V and J ends were trimmed by 5 bases and 8 bases, with 9 bases remaining between them. The CDR3 length is 10 residues. The DNA of the CDR3 is TGCAGTGCTTCCCCTCCAGGCTACACCTTC. Encoded protein: CSASPPGYTF.

This clone was seen just once. This sample also contains other DNA sequences that code for the same CDR3. The chain has TRBV29-1 and TRBJ1-5, with 7 positions matching TRBD1. The CDR3 covers 12 residues. J was trimmed by 7 bases and V by 4 bases; bases with no gene match: 4. Germline assignment: CDR1 SQVTM and CDR2 ANQGSEA. CDR3 sequence: CSVGQGGQPQHF. The CDR3 DNA reads as TGCAGCGTTGGACAGGGAGGACAGCCCCAGCATTTT.

The genes are TRBV5-4 and TRBJ2-7; possibly TRBD1 for D (6 bases). CDR1 SGHNT and CDR2 YYREEE come from the germline V gene (reference sequence). V was trimmed by 4 bases and J by 0 bases, leaving 11 bases between them. The CDR3 has 14 amino acids. The CDR3 coding sequence is TGTGCCAGCAGCCACGGGACACCCTCCTACGAGCAGTACTTC. As protein: CASSHGTPSYEQYF. The full variable domain, its missing parts supplied by reference TRBV5-4 and TRBJ2-7, is ETGVTQSPTHLIKTRGQQVTLRCSSQSGHNTVSWYQQALGQGPQFIFQYYREEENGRGNFPPRFSGLQFPNYSSELNVNALELDDSALYLCASSHGTPSYEQYFGPGTRLTVT.

This chain connects TRBV30 to TRBJ2-7; 10 bases agree with TRBD1. J was trimmed by 5 bases and V by 3 bases; bases with no gene match: 19. In germline, CDR1 is GTSNPN, CDR2 SVGIG (reference sequence). This CDR3 spans 18 amino acids. CDR3 sequence reads: CAWRDDRGLPSGPDEQYF. CDR3 coding DNA: TGTGCCTGGAGGGACGACAGGGGGCTACCCTCCGGCCCGGACGAGCAGTACTTC.

Of note for this clone: Other nucleotide sequences in the sample specify the same CDR3. The gene calls are TRBV5-1 and TRBJ2-7, with D possibly being TRBD1 (5 bases). Trimming pared 0 bases from V and 2 bases from J, leaving 9 bases between. Germline values: CDR1 SGHRS, CDR2 YFSETQ. CDR3 length equals 14 residues. The CDR3 DNA follows: TGCGCCAGCAGCTTGGGACAGACAACCTACGAGCAGTACTTC. Translating gives CASSLGQTTYEQYF.